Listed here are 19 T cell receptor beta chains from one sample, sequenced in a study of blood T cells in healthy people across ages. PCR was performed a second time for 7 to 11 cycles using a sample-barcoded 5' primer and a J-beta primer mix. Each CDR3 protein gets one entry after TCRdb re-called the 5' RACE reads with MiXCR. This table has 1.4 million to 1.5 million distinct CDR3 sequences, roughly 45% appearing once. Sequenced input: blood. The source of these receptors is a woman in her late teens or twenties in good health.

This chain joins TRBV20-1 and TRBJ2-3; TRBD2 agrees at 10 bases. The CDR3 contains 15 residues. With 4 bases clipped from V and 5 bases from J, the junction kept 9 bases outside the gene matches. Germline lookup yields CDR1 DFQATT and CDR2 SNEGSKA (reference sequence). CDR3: CSAIVSGRAVDTQYF. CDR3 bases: TGCAGTGCTATTGTCAGCGGGAGGGCCGTAGATACGCAGTATTTT.

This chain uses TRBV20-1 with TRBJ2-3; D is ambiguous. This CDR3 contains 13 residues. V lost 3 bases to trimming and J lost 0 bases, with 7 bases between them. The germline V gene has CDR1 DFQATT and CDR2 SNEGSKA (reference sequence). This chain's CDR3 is CSARPVSTDTQYF. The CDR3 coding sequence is TGCAGTGCTAGGCCCGTCAGCACAGATACGCAGTATTTT.

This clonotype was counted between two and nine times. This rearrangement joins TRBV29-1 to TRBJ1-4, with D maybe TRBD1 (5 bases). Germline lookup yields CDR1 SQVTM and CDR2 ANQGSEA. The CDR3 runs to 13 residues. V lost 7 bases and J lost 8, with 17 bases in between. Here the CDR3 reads CSAGPSISEKLFF. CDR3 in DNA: TGCAGCGCGGGACCGAGCATCAGCGAAAAACTGTTTTTT.

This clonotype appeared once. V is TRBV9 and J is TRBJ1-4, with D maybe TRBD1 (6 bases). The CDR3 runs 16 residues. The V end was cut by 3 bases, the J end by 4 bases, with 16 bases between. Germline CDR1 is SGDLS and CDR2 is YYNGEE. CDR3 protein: CASSEGGGPFNEKLFF. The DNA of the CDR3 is TGTGCCAGCAGCGAGGGCGGGGGGCCGTTTAATGAAAAACTGTTTTTT.

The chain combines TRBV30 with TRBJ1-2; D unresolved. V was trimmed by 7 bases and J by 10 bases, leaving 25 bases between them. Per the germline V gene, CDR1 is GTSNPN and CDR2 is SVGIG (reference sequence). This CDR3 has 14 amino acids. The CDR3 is CASVSVPGSAFYTF. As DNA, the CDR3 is TGTGCCTCCGTGTCCGTACCCGGAAGTGCGTTCTACACCTTC.

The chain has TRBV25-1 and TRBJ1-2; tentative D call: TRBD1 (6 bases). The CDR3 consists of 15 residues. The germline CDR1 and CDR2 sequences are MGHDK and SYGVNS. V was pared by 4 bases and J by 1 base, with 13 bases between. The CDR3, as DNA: TGTGCCAGCAGTGCCCCGGGACACCTTAACTATGGCTACACCTTC. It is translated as CASSAPGHLNYGYTF.

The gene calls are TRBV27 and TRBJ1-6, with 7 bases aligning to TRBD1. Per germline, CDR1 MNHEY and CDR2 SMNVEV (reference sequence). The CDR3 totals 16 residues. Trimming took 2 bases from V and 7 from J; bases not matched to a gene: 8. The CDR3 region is CASSLGRGQTNSPLHF. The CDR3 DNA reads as TGTGCCAGCAGTTTAGGTCGGGGACAGACAAATTCACCCCTCCACTTT.

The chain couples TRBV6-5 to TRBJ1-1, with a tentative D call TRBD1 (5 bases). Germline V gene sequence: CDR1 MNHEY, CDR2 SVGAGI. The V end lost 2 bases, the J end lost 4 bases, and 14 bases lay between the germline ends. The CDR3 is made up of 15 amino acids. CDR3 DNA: TGTGCCAGCAGTTACGCTGTGGGGGATGGCACTGAAGCTTTCTTT. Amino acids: CASSYAVGDGTEAFF.

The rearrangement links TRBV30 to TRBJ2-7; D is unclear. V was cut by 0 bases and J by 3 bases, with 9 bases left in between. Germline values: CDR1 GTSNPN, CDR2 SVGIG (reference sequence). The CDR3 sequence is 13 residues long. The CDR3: CAWSVRLFYEQYF. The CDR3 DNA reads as TGTGCCTGGAGTGTACGACTCTTCTACGAGCAGTACTTC. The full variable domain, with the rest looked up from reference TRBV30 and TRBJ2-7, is SQTIHQWPATLVQPVGSPLSLECTVEGTSNPNLYWYRQAAGRGLQLLFYSVGIGQISSEVPQNLSASRPQDRQFILSSKKLLLSDSGFYLCAWSVRLFYEQYFGPGTRLTVT.

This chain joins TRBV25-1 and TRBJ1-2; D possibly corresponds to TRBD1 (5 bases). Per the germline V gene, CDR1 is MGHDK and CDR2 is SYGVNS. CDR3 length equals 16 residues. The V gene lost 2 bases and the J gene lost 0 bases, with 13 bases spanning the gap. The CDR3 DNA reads TGTGCCAGCAGTGAAGGGGCAGCCGCATCTAACTATGGCTACACCTTC. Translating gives CASSEGAAASNYGYTF.

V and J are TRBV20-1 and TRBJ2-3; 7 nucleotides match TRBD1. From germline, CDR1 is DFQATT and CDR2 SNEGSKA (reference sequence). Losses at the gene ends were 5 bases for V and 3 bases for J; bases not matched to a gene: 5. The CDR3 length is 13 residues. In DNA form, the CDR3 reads TGCAGTGCTGGAAAGACAGGGACAGATACGCAGTATTTT. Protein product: CSAGKTGTDTQYF.

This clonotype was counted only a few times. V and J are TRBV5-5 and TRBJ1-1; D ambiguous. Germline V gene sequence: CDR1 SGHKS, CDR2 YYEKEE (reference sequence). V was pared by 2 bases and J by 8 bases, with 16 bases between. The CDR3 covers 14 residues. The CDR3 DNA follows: TGTGCCAGCAGCTTCTATAAGCTGGCTAGGGAAGCTTTCTTT. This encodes CASSFYKLAREAFF.

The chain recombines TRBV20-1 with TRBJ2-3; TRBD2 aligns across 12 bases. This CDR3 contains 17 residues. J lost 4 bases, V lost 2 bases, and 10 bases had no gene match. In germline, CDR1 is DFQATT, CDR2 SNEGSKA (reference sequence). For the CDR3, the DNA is TGCAGTGCTAGAAGGATCGGACTAGCGGGGCAATCAGATACGCAGTATTTT. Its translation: CSARRIGLAGQSDTQYF.

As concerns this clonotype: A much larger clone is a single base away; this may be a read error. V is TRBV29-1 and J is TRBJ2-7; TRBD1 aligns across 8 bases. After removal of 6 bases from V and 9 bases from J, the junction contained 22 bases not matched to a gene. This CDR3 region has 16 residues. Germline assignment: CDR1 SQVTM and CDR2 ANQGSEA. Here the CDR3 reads CSVPGVGQGSFGGQYF. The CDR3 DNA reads TGCAGCGTGCCAGGAGTTGGACAGGGATCCTTTGGAGGGCAGTACTTC.

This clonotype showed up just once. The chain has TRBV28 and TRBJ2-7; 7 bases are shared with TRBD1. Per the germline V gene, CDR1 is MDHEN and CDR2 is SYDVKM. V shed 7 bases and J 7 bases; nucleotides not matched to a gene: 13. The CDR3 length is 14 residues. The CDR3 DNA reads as TGTGCCAGCACTAATGGGGCAGGGGGTAATGAGCAGTACTTC. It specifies CASTNGAGGNEQYF.

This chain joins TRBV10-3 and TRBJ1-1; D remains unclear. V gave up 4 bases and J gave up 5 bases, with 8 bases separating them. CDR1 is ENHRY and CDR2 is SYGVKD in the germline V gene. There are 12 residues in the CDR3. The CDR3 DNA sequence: TGTGCCATCAGTGGGGGAGAGACTGAAGCTTTCTTT. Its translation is CAISGGETEAFF.

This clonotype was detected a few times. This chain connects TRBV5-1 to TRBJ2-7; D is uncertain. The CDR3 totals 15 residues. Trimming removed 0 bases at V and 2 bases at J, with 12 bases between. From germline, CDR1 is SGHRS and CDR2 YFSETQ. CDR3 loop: CASSLEVDTPYEQYF. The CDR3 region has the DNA TGCGCCAGCAGCTTGGAGGTAGACACCCCCTACGAGCAGTACTTC.

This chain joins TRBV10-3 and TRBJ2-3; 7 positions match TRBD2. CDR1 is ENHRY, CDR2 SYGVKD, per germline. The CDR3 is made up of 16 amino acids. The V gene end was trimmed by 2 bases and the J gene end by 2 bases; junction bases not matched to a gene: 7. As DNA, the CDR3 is TGTGCCATCAGTGAGAGGGCGGGGGAGAACACAGATACGCAGTATTTT. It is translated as CAISERAGENTDTQYF.

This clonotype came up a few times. CDR3 DNA sequence: TGCGCCAGCAGTGCTCCGGGCTTGGCGGGGCAGTACTTC. This codes for CASSAPGLAGQYF. The chain combines TRBV4-1 with TRBJ2-5, with D perhaps matching TRBD2 (6 bases). Trimming stripped 6 bases from V and 11 bases from J, with 19 bases between. The CDR3 loop spans 13 amino acids. Germline loops: CDR1 MGHRA, CDR2 YSYEKL.